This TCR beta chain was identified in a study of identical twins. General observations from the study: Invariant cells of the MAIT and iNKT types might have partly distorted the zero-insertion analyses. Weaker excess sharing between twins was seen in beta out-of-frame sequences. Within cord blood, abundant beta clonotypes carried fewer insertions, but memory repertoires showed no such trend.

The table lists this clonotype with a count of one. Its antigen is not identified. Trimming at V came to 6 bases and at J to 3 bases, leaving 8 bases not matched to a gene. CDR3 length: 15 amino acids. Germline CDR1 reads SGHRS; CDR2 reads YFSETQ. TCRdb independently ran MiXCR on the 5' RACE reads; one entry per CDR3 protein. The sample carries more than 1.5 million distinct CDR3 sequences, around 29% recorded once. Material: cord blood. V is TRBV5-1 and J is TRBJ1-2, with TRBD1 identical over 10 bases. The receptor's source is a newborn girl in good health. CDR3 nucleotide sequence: TGCGCCAGCACCCAGACGACAGGGGGCTACTATGGCTACACCTTC. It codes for CASTQTTGGYYGYTF.